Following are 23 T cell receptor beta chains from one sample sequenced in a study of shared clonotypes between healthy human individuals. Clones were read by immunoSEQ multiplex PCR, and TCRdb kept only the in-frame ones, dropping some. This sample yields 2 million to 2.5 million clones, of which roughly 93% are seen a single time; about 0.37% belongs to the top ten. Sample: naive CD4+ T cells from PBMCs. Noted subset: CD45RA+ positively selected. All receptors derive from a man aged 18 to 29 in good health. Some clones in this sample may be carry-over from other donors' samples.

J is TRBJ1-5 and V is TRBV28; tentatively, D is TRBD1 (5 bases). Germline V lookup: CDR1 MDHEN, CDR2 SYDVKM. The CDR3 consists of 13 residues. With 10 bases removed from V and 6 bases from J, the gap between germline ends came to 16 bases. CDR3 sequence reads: CATRWGAFQPQHF. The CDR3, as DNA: TGTGCCACGAGATGGGGCGCCTTTCAGCCCCAGCATTTT.

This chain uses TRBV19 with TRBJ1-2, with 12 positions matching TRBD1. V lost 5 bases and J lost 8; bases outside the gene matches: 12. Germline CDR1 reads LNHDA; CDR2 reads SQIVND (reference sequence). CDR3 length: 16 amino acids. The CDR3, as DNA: TGTGCCAGTAGTGAAAGCATGGGACAGGGGGCCGTAGGCTACACCTTC. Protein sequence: CASSESMGQGAVGYTF. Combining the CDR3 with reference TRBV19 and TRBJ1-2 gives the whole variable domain DGGITQSPKYLFRKEGQNVTLSCEQNLNHDAMYWYRQDPGQGLRLIYYSQIVNDFQKGDIAEGYSVSREKKESFPLTVTSAQKNPTAFYLCASSESMGQGAVGYTFGSGTRLTVV.

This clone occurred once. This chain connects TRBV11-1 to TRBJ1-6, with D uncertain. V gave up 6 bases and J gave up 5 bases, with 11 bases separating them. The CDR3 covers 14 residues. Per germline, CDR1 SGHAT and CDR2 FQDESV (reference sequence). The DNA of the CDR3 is TGTGCCAGCAGTCAGAACCTTCATAATTCACCCCTCCACTTT. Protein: CASSQNLHNSPLHF.

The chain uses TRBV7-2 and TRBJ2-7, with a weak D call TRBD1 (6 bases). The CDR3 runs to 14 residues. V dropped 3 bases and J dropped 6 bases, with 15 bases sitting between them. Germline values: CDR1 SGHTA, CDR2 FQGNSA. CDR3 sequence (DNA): TGTGCCAGCAGCTTTGGCACAGGGAAGGGCGAGCAGTACTTC. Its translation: CASSFGTGKGEQYF.

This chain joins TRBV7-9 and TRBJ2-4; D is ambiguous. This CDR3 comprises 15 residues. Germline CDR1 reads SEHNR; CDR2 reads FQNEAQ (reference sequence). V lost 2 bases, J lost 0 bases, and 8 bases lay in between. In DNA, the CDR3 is TGTGCCAGCAGCTTACCACAACCAGCCAAAAACATTCAGTACTTC. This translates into CASSLPQPAKNIQYF.

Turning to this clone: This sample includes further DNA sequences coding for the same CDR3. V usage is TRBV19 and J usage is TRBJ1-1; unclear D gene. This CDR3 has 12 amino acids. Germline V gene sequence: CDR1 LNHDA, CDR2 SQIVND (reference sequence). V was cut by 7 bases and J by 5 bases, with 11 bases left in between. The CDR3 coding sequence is TGTGCCAGTACTCTCGGCTGGACTGAAGCTTTCTTT. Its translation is CASTLGWTEAFF.

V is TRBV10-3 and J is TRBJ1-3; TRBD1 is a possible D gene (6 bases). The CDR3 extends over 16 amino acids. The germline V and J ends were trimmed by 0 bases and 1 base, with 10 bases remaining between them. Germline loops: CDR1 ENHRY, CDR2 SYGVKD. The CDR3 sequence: CAISESGGTSGNTIYF. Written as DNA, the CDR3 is TGTGCCATCAGTGAGTCTGGGGGGACATCTGGAAACACCATATATTTT.

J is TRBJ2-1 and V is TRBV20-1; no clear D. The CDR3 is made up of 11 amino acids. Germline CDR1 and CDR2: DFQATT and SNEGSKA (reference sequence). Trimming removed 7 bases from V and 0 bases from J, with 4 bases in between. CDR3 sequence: CSGDSYNEQFF. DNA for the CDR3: TGCAGTGGGGACTCCTACAATGAGCAGTTCTTC.

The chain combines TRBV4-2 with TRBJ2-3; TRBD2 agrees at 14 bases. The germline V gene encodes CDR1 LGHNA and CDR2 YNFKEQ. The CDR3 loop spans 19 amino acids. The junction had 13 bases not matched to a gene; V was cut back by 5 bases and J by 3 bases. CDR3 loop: CASSTGTSGRRGGTDTQYF. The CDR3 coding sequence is TGTGCCAGCAGCACCGGGACTAGCGGGAGAAGGGGAGGGACAGATACGCAGTATTTT.

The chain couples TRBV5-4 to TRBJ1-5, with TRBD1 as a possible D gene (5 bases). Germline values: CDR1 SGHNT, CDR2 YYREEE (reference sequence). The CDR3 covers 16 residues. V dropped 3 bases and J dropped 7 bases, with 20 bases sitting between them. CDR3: CASSSWDPARGQPQHF. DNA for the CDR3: TGTGCCAGCAGCTCCTGGGACCCGGCTAGGGGCCAGCCCCAGCATTTT.

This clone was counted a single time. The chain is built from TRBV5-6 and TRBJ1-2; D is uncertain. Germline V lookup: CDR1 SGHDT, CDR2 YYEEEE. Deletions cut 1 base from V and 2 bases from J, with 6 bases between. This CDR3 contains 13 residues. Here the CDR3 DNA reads TGTGCCAGCAGCTTGACATCAAACTATGGCTACACCTTC. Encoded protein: CASSLTSNYGYTF.

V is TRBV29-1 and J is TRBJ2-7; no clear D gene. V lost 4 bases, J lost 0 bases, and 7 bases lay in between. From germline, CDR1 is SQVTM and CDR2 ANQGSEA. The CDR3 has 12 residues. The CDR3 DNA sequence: TGCAGCGTTGGGGCTAGCTCCTACGAGCAGTACTTC. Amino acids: CSVGASSYEQYF.

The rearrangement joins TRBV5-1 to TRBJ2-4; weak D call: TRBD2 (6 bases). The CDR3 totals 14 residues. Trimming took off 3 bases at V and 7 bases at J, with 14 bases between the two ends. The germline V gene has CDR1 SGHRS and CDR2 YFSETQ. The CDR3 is CASSSGGGSNIQYF. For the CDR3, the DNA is TGCGCCAGCAGCTCCGGTGGGGGGAGCAACATTCAGTACTTC.

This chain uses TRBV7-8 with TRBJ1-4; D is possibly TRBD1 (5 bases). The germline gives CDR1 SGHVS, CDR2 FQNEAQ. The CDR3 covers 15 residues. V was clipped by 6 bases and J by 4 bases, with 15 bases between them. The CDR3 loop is CASRPRDLGNEKLFF. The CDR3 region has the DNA TGTGCCAGCAGACCGAGGGACCTGGGTAATGAAAAACTGTTTTTT.

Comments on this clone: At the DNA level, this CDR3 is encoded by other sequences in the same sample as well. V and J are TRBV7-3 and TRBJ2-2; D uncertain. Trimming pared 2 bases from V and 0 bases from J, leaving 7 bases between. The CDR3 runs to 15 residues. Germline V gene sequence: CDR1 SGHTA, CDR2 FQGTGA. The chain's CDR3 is CASSLAGANTGELFF. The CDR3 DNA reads TGTGCCAGCAGCTTAGCAGGAGCGAACACCGGGGAGCTGTTTTTT.

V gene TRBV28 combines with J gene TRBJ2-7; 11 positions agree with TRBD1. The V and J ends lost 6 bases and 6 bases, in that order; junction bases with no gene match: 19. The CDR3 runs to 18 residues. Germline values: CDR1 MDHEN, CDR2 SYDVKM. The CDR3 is CASSPPGQGDYTRLEQYF. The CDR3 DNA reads TGTGCCAGCAGCCCCCCGGGACAGGGGGACTACACCCGACTCGAGCAGTACTTC.

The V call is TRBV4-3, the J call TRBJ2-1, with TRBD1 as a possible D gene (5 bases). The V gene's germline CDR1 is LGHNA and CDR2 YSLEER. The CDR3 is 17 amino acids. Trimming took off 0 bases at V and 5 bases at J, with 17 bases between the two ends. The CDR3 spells CASSQDLGHRLDNEQFF. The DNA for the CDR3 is TGCGCCAGCAGCCAAGATTTAGGACACCGATTGGACAATGAGCAGTTCTTC.

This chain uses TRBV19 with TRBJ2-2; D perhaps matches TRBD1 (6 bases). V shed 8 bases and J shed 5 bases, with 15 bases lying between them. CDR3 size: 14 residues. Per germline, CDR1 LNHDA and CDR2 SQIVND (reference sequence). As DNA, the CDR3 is TGTGCCAGTCGTTACAGGGACGGAACCGGGGAGCTGTTTTTT. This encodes CASRYRDGTGELFF.

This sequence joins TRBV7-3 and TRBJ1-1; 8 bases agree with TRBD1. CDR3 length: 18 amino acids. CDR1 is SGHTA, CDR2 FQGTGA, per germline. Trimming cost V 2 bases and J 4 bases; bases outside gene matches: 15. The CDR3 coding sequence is TGTGCCAGCAGCTTAGGAAGCGGGGGACAGGCTCAAGCCACTGAAGCTTTCTTT. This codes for CASSLGSGGQAQATEAFF.

CDR3 amino acids: CASSYRTGGDYGYTF. The CDR3 DNA is TGCGCCAGCAGCTACCGGACAGGGGGCGACTATGGCTACACCTTC. This chain joins TRBV5-1 and TRBJ1-2; 11 nucleotides align to TRBD1. After removal of 3 bases from V and 3 bases from J, the junction contained 4 bases not matched to a gene. Germline CDR1 reads SGHRS; CDR2 reads YFSETQ. The CDR3 spans 15 residues.

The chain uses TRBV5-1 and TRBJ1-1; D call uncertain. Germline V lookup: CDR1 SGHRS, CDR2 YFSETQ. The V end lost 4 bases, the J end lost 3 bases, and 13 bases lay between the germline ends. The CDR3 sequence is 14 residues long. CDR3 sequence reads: CASSPSPEHTEAFF. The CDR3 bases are TGCGCCAGCAGCCCTTCCCCCGAACACACTGAAGCTTTCTTT.

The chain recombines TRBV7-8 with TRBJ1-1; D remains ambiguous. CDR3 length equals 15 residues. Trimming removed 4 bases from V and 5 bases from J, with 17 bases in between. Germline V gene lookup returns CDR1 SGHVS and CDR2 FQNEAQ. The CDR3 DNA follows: TGTGCCAGCAGCTCAAAGTCCGGTTTGGGGACTGAAGCTTTCTTT. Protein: CASSSKSGLGTEAFF. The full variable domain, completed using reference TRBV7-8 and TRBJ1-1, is GAGVSQSPRYKVAKRGQDVALRCDPISGHVSLFWYQQALGQGPEFLTYFQNEAQLDKSGLPSDRFFAERPEGSVSTLKIQRTQQEDSAVYLCASSSKSGLGTEAFFGQGTRLTVV.

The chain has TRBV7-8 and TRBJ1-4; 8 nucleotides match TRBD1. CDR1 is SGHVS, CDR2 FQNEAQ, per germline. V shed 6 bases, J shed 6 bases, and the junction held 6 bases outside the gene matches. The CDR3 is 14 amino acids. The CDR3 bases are TGTGCCAGCAGGCCAGGGGGCGCGTATGAAAAACTGTTTTTT. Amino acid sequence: CASRPGGAYEKLFF.